These T cell receptor beta chains were read from a single sample in a study of T cells in Graves' hyperthyroidism and ophthalmopathy. MiXCR, applied by TCRdb to the multiplex PCR reads, yields one record per CDR3 protein. There are roughly 500,000 distinct CDR3 sequences in the sample; 40% to 55% occur only once, and around 47% lies in the top ten. The sequencing sample was made of peripheral blood or thyroid tissue (not recorded which). The receptors come from an adult woman with Graves' disease, either hyperthyroidism or ophthalmopathy (not recorded which). Each CDR3 is given with its conserved first and last residue. The order of the fields is V gene, J gene, D gene, clone size, CDR3 protein, CDR3 DNA. A D gene is named only where the DNA matches it firmly. Clone size is shown for a subset of rows, as once, few, many or a class of expanded clone.

V: TRBV29-1
J: TRBJ1-2
D: -
size: few
CDR3: CSVLQTGNYGYTF
DNA: TGCAGCGTTTTGCAAACAGGGAACTATGGCTACACCTTC

V: TRBV2
J: TRBJ1-6
D: -
size: many
CDR3: CASTTVGGRAPPSPLHF
DNA: TGTGCCAGCACTACGGTAGGGGGGAGGGCACCCCCCTCACCCCTCCACTTT

V: TRBV7-9
J: TRBJ1-2
D: -
size: once
CDR3: CASSSRRAGVGYGYTF
DNA: TGTGCCAGCAGCTCCCGAAGGGCAGGGGTTGGCTATGGCTACACCTTC

V: TRBV10-3
J: TRBJ2-7
D: TRBD2
size: -
CDR3: CAISERLAGSYEQYF
DNA: TGTGCCATCAGTGAGCGGCTAGCGGGATCCTACGAGCAGTACTTC

V: TRBV20-1
J: TRBJ1-5
D: TRBD1
size: once
CDR3: CSALGPRTGLQETQHF
DNA: TGCAGTGCTCTCGGTCCCAGGACAGGTCTCCAAGAGACCCAGCATTTT

V: TRBV20-1
J: TRBJ1-1
D: TRBD1
size: many
CDR3: CSARRGTGRGTEAFF
DNA: TGCAGTGCTAGGAGGGGGACAGGGCGCGGCACTGAAGCTTTCTTT

V: TRBV9
J: TRBJ1-6
D: -
size: many
CDR3: CASSVGPSYNSPLHF
DNA: TGTGCCAGCAGCGTAGGGCCGAGCTATAATTCACCCCTCCACTTT

V: TRBV5-1
J: TRBJ1-3
D: -
size: many
CDR3: CASSLAGQANSGNTIYF
DNA: TGCGCCAGCAGCTTGGCCGGTCAGGCCAACTCTGGAAACACCATATATTTT

V: TRBV20-1
J: TRBJ1-4
D: -
size: -
CDR3: CSASSGKGEKLFF
DNA: TGCAGTGCTAGTTCAGGGAAAGGAGAAAAACTGTTTTTT

V: TRBV4-3
J: TRBJ1-6
D: -
size: -
CDR3: CASSQDVGSALHF
DNA: TGCGCCAGCAGCCAAGATGTCGGGTCGGCCCTCCACTTT

V: TRBV11-2
J: TRBJ1-2
D: -
size: -
CDR3: CASSFGLGNYGYTF
DNA: TGTGCCAGCAGCTTCGGACTCGGGAACTATGGCTACACCTTC

V: TRBV9
J: TRBJ1-3
D: -
size: -
CDR3: CASSRAQQETIYF
DNA: TGTGCCAGCAGCCGGGCCCAACAAGAGACCATATATTTT

V: TRBV2
J: TRBJ1-1
D: -
size: -
CDR3: CASKVGDTEAFF
DNA: TGTGCCAGCAAGGTCGGAGACACTGAAGCTTTCTTT

V: TRBV19
J: TRBJ1-1
D: -
size: many
CDR3: CASSILPGSGTEAFF
DNA: TGTGCCAGTAGTATTCTCCCCGGGAGCGGCACTGAAGCTTTCTTT

V: TRBV20-1
J: TRBJ2-7
D: -
size: many
CDR3: CSAKPEVVDYEQYF
DNA: TGCAGTGCTAAGCCTGAAGTTGTCGACTACGAGCAGTACTTC

V: TRBV6-1
J: TRBJ1-2
D: -
size: -
CDR3: CASSEQGLIGGYTF
DNA: TGTGCCAGCAGCGAACAGGGACTTATCGGAGGCTACACCTTC

V: TRBV5-8
J: TRBJ1-1
D: TRBD1
size: many
CDR3: CASSLVKGRGRRTEAFF
DNA: TGTGCCAGCAGCTTGGTGAAAGGCAGGGGGCGCAGGACTGAAGCTTTCTTT

V: TRBV7-3
J: TRBJ1-1
D: -
size: many
CDR3: CASSRSTDDTEAFF
DNA: TGTGCCAGCAGCCGAAGTACAGATGACACTGAAGCTTTCTTT

V: TRBV20-1
J: TRBJ1-1
D: -
size: many
CDR3: CSAKTVRPFAFF
DNA: TGCAGTGCTAAGACAGTCAGGCCTTTCGCTTTCTTT

V: TRBV7-9
J: TRBJ2-7
D: -
size: -
CDR3: CASSPYSTRGHEQYF
DNA: TGTGCCAGCAGCCCCTACTCGACTAGGGGCCACGAGCAGTACTTC

V: TRBV29-1
J: TRBJ1-2
D: -
size: once
CDR3: CSVDWGNYGYTF
DNA: TGCAGCGTTGATTGGGGTAACTATGGCTACACCTTC

V: TRBV10-3
J: TRBJ2-7
D: -
size: -
CDR3: CAISESISGTYEQYF
DNA: TGTGCCATCAGTGAGTCGATCTCGGGGACCTACGAGCAGTACTTC

V: TRBV7-2
J: TRBJ2-7
D: -
size: -
CDR3: CASSQDVGVLSYEQYF
DNA: TGTGCCAGCAGCCAAGATGTAGGGGTACTATCCTACGAGCAGTACTTC

V: TRBV7-9
J: TRBJ2-1
D: -
size: few
CDR3: CASSFSVNEQFF
DNA: TGTGCCAGCAGCTTTAGCGTGAATGAGCAGTTCTTC

V: TRBV10-3
J: TRBJ1-5
D: -
size: few
CDR3: CAIQSAGSNQPQHF
DNA: TGTGCCATTCAATCAGCAGGGAGCAATCAGCCCCAGCATTTT

V: TRBV6-5
J: TRBJ2-7
D: -
size: many
CDR3: CASSTSREQYF
DNA: TGTGCCAGTAGCACTAGCAGGGAGCAGTACTTC